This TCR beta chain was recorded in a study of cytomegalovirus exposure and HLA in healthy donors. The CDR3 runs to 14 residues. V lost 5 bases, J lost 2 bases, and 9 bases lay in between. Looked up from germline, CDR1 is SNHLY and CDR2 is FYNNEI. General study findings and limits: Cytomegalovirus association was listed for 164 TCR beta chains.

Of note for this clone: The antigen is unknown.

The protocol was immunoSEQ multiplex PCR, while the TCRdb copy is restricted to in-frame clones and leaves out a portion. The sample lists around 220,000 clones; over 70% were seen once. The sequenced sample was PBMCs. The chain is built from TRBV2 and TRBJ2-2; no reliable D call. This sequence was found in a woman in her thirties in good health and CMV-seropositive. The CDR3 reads CASSKAGNTGELFF. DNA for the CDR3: TGTGCCAGCAGTAAGGCAGGAAACACCGGGGAGCTGTTTTTT.